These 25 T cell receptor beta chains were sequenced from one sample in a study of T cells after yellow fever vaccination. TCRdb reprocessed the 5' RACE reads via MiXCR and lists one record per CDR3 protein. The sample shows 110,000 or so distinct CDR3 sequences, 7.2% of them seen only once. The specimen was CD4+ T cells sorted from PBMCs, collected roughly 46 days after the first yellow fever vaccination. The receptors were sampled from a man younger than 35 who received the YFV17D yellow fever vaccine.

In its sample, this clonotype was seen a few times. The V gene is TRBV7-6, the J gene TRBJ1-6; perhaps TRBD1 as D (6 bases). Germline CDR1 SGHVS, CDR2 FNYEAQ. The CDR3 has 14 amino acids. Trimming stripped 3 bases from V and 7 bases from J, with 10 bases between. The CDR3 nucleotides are TGTGCCAGCAGCTTCAGACAGGACAATTCACCCCTCCACTTT. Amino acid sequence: CASSFRQDNSPLHF. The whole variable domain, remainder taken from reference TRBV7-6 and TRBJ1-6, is GAGVSQSPRYKVTKRGQDVALRCDPISGHVSLYWYRQALGQGPEFLTYFNYEAQQDKSGLPNDRFSAERPEGSISTLTIQRTEQRDSAMYRCASSFRQDNSPLHFGNGTRLTVT.

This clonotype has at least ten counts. The CDR3 DNA sequence: TGTGCCATCAGTGGGACAGGGGGATACAATCAGCCCCAGCATTTT. Translated: CAISGTGGYNQPQHF. The chain carries TRBV10-3 and TRBJ1-5; 10 bases fit TRBD1. The CDR3 is made up of 15 amino acids. CDR1 is ENHRY, CDR2 SYGVKD, per germline. Trimming cost V 4 bases and J 3 bases; bases outside gene matches: 3.

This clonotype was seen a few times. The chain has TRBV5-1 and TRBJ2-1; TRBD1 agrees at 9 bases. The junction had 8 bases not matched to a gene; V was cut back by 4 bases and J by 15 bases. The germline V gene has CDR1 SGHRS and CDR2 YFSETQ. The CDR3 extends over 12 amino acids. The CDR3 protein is CASSKGQGGWFF. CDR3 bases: TGCGCCAGCAGCAAGGGACAGGGTGGTTGGTTCTTC. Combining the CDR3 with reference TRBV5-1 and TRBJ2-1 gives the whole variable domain KAGVTQTPRYLIKTRGQQVTLSCSPISGHRSVSWYQQTPGQGLQFLFEYFSETQRNKGNFPGRFSGRQFSNSRSEMNVSTLELGDSALYLCASSKGQGGWFFGPGTRLTVL.

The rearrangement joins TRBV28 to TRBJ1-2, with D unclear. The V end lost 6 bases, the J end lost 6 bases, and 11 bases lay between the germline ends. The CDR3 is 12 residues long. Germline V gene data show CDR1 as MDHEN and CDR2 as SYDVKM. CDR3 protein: CASRPPLNGYTF. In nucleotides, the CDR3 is TGTGCCAGCAGACCCCCCCTGAATGGCTACACCTTC.

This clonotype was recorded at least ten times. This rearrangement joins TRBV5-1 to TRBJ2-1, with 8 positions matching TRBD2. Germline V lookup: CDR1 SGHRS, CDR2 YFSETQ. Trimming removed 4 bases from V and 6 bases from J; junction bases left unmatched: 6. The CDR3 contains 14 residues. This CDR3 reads CASSTVAGINEQFF. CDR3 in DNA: TGCGCCAGCAGCACCGTAGCGGGGATCAATGAGCAGTTCTTC.

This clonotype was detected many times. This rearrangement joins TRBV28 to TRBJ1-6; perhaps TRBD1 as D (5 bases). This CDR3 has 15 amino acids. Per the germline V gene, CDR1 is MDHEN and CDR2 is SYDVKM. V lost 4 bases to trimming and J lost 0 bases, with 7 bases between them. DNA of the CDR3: TGTGCCAGCAGTTCCGGGGGCTCCTATAATTCACCCCTCCACTTT. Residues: CASSSGGSYNSPLHF.

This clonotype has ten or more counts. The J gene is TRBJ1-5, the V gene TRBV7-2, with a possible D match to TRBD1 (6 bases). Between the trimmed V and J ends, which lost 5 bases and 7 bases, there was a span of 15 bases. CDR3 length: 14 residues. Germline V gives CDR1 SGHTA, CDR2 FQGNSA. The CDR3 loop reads CASSPLARGQPQHF. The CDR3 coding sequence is TGTGCCAGCAGCCCTCTGGCCAGGGGACAGCCCCAGCATTTT.

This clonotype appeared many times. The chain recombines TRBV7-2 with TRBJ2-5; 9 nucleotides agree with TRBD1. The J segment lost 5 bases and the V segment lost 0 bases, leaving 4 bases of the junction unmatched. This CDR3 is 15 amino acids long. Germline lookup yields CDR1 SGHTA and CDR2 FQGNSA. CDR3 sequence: CASSLALGTGETQYF. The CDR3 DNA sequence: TGTGCCAGCAGCTTAGCGCTGGGGACAGGGGAGACCCAGTACTTC.

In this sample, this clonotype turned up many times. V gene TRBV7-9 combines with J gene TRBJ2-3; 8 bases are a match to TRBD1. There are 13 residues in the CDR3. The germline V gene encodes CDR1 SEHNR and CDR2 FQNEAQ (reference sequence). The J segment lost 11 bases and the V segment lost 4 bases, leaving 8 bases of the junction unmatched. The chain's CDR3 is CASSSVDRGRQYF. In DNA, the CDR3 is TGTGCCAGCAGCTCCGTCGACAGGGGCCGGCAGTATTTT. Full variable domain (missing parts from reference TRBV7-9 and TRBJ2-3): DTGVSQNPRHKITKRGQNVTFRCDPISEHNRLYWYRQTLGQGPEFLTYFQNEAQLEKSRLLSDRFSAERPKGSFSTLEIQRTEQGDSAMYLCASSSVDRGRQYFGPGTRLTVL.

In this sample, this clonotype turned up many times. CDR3 in DNA: TGTGCCACCAGTCTCGGACAGGGAAACACCGGGGAGCTGTTTTTT. Encoded protein: CATSLGQGNTGELFF. V and J are TRBV24-1 and TRBJ2-2; 8 bases align to TRBD1. V trimming: 6 bases; J trimming: 2 bases; junction bases outside the gene matches: 4. The germline gives CDR1 KGHDR, CDR2 SFDVKD. The CDR3 contains 15 residues.

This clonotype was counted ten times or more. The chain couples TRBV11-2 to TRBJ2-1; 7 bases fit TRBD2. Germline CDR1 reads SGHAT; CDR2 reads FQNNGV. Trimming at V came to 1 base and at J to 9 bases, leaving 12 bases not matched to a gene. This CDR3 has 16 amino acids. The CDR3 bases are TGTGCCAGCAGCTTAGCAAGCGGGGTATGGGAACGTGAGCAGTTCTTC. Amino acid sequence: CASSLASGVWEREQFF. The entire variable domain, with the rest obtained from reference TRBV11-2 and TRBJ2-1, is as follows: EAGVAQSPRYKIIEKRQSVAFWCNPISGHATLYWYQQILGQGPKLLIQFQNNGVVDDSQLPKDRFSAERLKGVDSTLKIQPAKLEDSAVYLCASSLASGVWEREQFFGPGTRLTVL.

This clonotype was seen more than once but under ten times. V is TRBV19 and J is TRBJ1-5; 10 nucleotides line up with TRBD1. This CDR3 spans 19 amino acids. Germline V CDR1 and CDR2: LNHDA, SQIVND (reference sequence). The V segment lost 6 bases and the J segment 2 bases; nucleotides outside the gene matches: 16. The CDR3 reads CASSRDPDRGARGNQPQHF. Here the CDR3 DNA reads TGTGCCAGTAGCAGAGATCCGGACAGGGGGGCACGAGGCAATCAGCCCCAGCATTTT. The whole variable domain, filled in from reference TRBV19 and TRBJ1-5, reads DGGITQSPKYLFRKEGQNVTLSCEQNLNHDAMYWYRQDPGQGLRLIYYSQIVNDFQKGDIAEGYSVSREKKESFPLTVTSAQKNPTAFYLCASSRDPDRGARGNQPQHFGDGTRLSIL.

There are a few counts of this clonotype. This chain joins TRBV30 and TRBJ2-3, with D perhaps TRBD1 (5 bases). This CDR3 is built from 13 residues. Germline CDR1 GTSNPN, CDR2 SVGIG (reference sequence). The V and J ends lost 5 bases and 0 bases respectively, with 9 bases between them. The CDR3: CAWGQYSTDTQYF. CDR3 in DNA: TGTGCCTGGGGACAATATAGCACAGATACGCAGTATTTT.

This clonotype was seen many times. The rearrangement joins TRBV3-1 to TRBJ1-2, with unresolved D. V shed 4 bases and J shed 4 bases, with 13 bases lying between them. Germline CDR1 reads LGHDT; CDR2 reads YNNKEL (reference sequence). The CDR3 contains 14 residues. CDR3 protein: CASSPPSGGYGYTF. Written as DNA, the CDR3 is TGTGCCAGCAGCCCACCGTCTGGAGGCTATGGCTACACCTTC.

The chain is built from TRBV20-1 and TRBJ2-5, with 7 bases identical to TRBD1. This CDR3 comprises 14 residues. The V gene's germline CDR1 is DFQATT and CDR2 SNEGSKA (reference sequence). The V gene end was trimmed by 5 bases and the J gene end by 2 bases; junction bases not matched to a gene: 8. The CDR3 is CSARPRTGQETQYF. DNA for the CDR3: TGCAGTGCTCGACCTCGGACAGGACAAGAGACCCAGTACTTC.

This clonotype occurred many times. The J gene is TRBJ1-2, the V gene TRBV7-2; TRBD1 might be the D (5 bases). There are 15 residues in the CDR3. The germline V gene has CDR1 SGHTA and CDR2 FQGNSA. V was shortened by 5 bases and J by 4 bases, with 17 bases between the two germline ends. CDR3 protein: CASSVGLGTSYGYTF. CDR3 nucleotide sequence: TGTGCCAGCAGCGTAGGCCTCGGGACTTCCTATGGCTACACCTTC.

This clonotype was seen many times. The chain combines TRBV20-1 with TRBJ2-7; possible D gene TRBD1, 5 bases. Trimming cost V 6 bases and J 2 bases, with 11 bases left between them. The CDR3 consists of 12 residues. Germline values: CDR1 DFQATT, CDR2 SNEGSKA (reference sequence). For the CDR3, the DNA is TGCAGTGCACCAGGGCGAGCCTACGAGCAGTACTTC. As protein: CSAPGRAYEQYF.

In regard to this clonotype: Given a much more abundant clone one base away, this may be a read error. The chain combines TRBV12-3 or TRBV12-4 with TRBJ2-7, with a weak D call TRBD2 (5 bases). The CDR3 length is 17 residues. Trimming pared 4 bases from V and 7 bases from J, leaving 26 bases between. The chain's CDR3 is CASSSSWGLGRRREQYF. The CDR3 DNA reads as TGTGCCAGCAGTTCGTCTTGGGGTCTAGGGAGACGTCGGGAGCAGTACTTC.

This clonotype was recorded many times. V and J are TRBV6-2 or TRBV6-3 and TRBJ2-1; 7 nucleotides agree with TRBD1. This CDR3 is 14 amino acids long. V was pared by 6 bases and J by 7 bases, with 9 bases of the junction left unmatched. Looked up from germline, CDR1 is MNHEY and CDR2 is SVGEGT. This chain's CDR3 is CASRLQGWRNEQFF. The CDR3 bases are TGTGCCAGCAGGTTACAGGGGTGGAGGAATGAGCAGTTCTTC.

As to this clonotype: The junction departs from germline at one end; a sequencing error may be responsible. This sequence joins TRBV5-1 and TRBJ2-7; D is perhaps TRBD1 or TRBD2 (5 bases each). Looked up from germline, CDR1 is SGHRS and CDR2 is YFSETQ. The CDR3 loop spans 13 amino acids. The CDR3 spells CAISWSTGTEQYF. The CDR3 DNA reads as TGCGCCATCAGCTGGAGTACCGGGACCGAGCAGTACTTC.

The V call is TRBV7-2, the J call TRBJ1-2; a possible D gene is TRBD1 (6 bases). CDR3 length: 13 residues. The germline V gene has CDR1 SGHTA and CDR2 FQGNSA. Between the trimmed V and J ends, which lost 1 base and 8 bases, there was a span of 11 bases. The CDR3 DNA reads TGTGCCAGCAGCTTAGGGGCCGGGGGCGGCTACACCTTC. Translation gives CASSLGAGGGYTF.

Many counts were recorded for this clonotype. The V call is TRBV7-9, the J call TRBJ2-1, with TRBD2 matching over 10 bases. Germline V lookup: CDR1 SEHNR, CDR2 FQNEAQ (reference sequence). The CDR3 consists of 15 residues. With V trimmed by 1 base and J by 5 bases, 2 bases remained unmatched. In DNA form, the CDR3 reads TGTGCCAGCAGCTTAGTAGCGGGGGGAAACAATGAGCAGTTCTTC. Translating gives CASSLVAGGNNEQFF. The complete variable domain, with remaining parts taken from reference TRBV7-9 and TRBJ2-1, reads DTGVSQNPRHKITKRGQNVTFRCDPISEHNRLYWYRQTLGQGPEFLTYFQNEAQLEKSRLLSDRFSAERPKGSFSTLEIQRTEQGDSAMYLCASSLVAGGNNEQFFGPGTRLTVL.

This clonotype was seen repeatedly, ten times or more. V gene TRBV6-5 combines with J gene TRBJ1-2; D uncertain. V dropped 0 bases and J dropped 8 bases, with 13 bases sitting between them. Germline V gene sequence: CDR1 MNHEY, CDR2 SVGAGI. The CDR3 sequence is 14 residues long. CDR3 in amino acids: CASSYSRATVGYTF. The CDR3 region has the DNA TGTGCCAGCAGTTACTCACGGGCAACTGTCGGCTACACCTTC.

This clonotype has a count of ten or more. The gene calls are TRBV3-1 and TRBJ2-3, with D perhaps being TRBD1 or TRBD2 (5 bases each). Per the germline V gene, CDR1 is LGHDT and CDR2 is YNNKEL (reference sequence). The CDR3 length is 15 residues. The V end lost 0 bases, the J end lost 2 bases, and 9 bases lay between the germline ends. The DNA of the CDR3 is TGTGCCAGCAGCCAAGACGGGGCCTTCACAGATACGCAGTATTTT. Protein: CASSQDGAFTDTQYF.

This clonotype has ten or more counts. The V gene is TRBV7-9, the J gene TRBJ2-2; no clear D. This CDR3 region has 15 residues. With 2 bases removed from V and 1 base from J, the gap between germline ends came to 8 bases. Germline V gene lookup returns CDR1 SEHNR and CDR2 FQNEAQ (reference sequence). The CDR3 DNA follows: TGTGCCAGCAGCTTAAAACGCCGGAACACCGGGGAGCTGTTTTTT. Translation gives CASSLKRRNTGELFF.